This T cell receptor (beta chain) stems from a study of shared T cell receptors in the human thymus. Per germline, CDR1 SGDLS and CDR2 YYNGEE. This CDR3 has 13 residues. V was clipped by 0 bases and J by 9 bases; unmatched bases: 2. Some clones are missing from TCRdb's copy, which holds only in-frame ones; the method was immunoSEQ multiplex PCR. In the table there are 700,000 or so clones, roughly 85% of which are singletons. This sample also appeared in a second study, on human thymus T cells. That source reports: V and J gene usage appeared biased in thymic and blood repertoires.

The V and J genes are TRBV9 and TRBJ1-2; 10 bases match TRBD1. Sequenced material: thymocytes. This sequence was found in a girl under three years old with a congenital heart defect. CDR3 residues: CASSVGDRGRYTF. The CDR3 nucleotides are TGTGCCAGCAGCGTAGGGGACAGGGGCCGCTACACCTTC. The full variable domain, completed using reference TRBV9 and TRBJ1-2, is DSGVTQTPKHLITATGQRVTLRCSPRSGDLSVYWYQQSLDQGLQFLIQYYNGEERAKGNILERFSAQQFPDLHSELNLSSLELGDSALYFCASSVGDRGRYTFGSGTRLTVV.